Below are 10 T cell receptor beta chains sequenced from a single sample in a study of cytomegalovirus exposure and HLA in healthy donors. In the PCR, 60 Vbeta and 13 Jbeta primers were used. Measured with immunoSEQ multiplex PCR; TCRdb has only the in-frame clones, and not every one. The sample includes 55,000 to 75,000 clones. The source material was PBMCs. The receptors originated from a male donor in good health and CMV-seronegative.

The chain recombines TRBV27 with TRBJ2-1; 11 bases are a match to TRBD2. CDR1 and CDR2 (germline): MNHEY, SMNVEV (reference sequence). CDR3 size: 16 residues. The junction had 5 bases not matched to a gene; V was cut back by 7 bases and J by 0 bases. CDR3 sequence: CASIGTSGASYNEQFF. Written as DNA, the CDR3 is TGTGCCAGCATCGGGACTAGCGGAGCCTCCTACAATGAGCAGTTCTTC.

CDR3 nucleotides: TGTGCCAGCAGCTTTCAGGGTTCCTATGGCTACACCTTC. This gives the protein CASSFQGSYGYTF. The chain joins TRBV7-2 to TRBJ1-2; possible D gene TRBD1, 5 bases. The V and J ends lost 3 bases and 4 bases respectively, with 9 bases between them. CDR3 length: 13 residues. Looked up from germline, CDR1 is SGHTA and CDR2 is FQGNSA.

The J gene is TRBJ2-3, the V gene TRBV7-2; possibly TRBD2 for D (5 bases). Trimming took 3 bases from V and 2 from J, leaving 9 bases between them. CDR1 SGHTA and CDR2 FQGNSA come from the germline V gene. This CDR3 contains 14 residues. CDR3 bases: TGTGCCAGCAGCTTCGGCGGGTCCACAGATACGCAGTATTTT. It is translated as CASSFGGSTDTQYF.

The V call is TRBV4-1, the J call TRBJ2-6; 11 bases are a match to TRBD2. Per germline, CDR1 MGHRA and CDR2 YSYEKL. V lost 1 base and J lost 5; bases outside the gene matches: 16. The CDR3 covers 21 residues. CDR3 region: CASSQVWSLAGGASRANVLTF. CDR3 bases: TGCGCCAGCAGCCAAGTTTGGTCCCTAGCGGGAGGTGCAAGTAGGGCCAACGTCCTGACTTTC.

V is TRBV7-2 and J is TRBJ1-6; perhaps TRBD1 as D (6 bases). CDR1 is SGHTA and CDR2 is FQGNSA in the germline V gene. This CDR3 is 15 amino acids long. Between the trimmed V and J ends, which lost 4 bases and 11 bases, there was a span of 18 bases. In DNA, the CDR3 is TGTGCCAGCAGCTCCGCCCACAGGGATCCCACACCCCTCCACTTT. Protein product: CASSSAHRDPTPLHF.

The CDR3 bases are TGTGCCAGCAGCCCCGCTTTCGGATTTGAGGGGGCCGTCGGCTACACCTTC. This gives the protein CASSPAFGFEGAVGYTF. The rearrangement links TRBV7-2 to TRBJ1-2, with 7 bases matching TRBD1. The CDR3 covers 17 residues. V was pared by 5 bases and J by 8 bases, with 20 bases of the junction left unmatched. The germline CDR1 and CDR2 sequences are SGHTA and FQGNSA.

This chain connects TRBV5-1 to TRBJ2-2, with TRBD2 matching 8 bases. The CDR3 consists of 15 residues. With 4 bases clipped from V and 1 base from J, the junction kept 3 bases outside the gene matches. From germline, CDR1 is SGHRS and CDR2 YFSETQ. CDR3 sequence: CASSTSGVNTGELFF. The CDR3 bases are TGCGCCAGCAGCACTAGCGGAGTGAACACCGGGGAGCTGTTTTTT. The full variable domain, in which reference TRBV5-1 and TRBJ2-2 provide the parts outside the CDR3, is KAGVTQTPRYLIKTRGQQVTLSCSPISGHRSVSWYQQTPGQGLQFLFEYFSETQRNKGNFPGRFSGRQFSNSRSEMNVSTLELGDSALYLCASSTSGVNTGELFFGEGSRLTVL.

The rearrangement joins TRBV7-9 to TRBJ2-7, with TRBD2 matching 14 bases. The CDR3 totals 19 residues. After removal of 0 bases from V and 4 bases from J, the junction contained 11 bases not matched to a gene. Germline values: CDR1 SEHNR, CDR2 FQNEAQ (reference sequence). CDR3 protein: CASSLAPGLAGARPYEQYF. DNA of the CDR3: TGTGCCAGCAGCTTAGCCCCGGGACTAGCGGGGGCGAGACCTTACGAGCAGTACTTC. Complete variable domain (other parts from reference TRBV7-9 and TRBJ2-7): DTGVSQNPRHKITKRGQNVTFRCDPISEHNRLYWYRQTLGQGPEFLTYFQNEAQLEKSRLLSDRFSAERPKGSFSTLEIQRTEQGDSAMYLCASSLAPGLAGARPYEQYFGPGTRLTVT.

V usage is TRBV5-1 and J usage is TRBJ2-5; TRBD2 aligns across 9 bases. Germline-derived CDR1 and CDR2 are SGHRS and YFSETQ. This CDR3 comprises 16 residues. Unmatched junction bases numbered 7, after V lost 0 bases and J lost 4 bases. The CDR3 DNA sequence: TGCGCCAGCAGCTTGGCCCCGGCGGGGGGGCGAGAGACCCAGTACTTC. It is translated as CASSLAPAGGRETQYF. Looking up the rest from reference TRBV5-1 and TRBJ2-5 gives the full variable domain: KAGVTQTPRYLIKTRGQQVTLSCSPISGHRSVSWYQQTPGQGLQFLFEYFSETQRNKGNFPGRFSGRQFSNSRSEMNVSTLELGDSALYLCASSLAPAGGRETQYFGPGTRLLVL.

This sequence joins TRBV4-2 and TRBJ1-2; 7 bases line up with TRBD1. J lost 2 bases, V lost 6 bases, and 9 bases had no gene match. Germline loops: CDR1 LGHNA, CDR2 YNFKEQ. There are 15 residues in the CDR3. The CDR3 coding sequence is TGTGCCAGCAGTCAATCTCCGGGACAGAACTATGGCTACACCTTC. Its translation: CASSQSPGQNYGYTF.